A selection of T cell receptor beta chains follows, all from one sample in a study of blood T cell repertoires in COVID-19. Method: immunoSEQ multiplex PCR; TCRdb's copy keeps in-frame clones and lacks some. The sample holds 150,000 to 200,000 clones, 84% seen once. The specimen sequenced was peripheral blood. Receptor source: a woman in her 70s with COVID-19, enrolled during active disease. The CDR3 runs from the conserved cysteine through the conserved F or W. The D gene is left open where the match is weak. Clone size is shown for a subset of rows, as once, few, many or a class of expanded clone.

CDR3aa	CDR3nt	len	j_gene	abundance	d_gene	v_gene
CASRVDSDNSPLHF	TGTGCCAGCAGAGTGGACAGTGACAATTCACCCCTCCACTTT	14	TRBJ1-6	-	-	TRBV9
CASSLDRTYGYTF	TGTGCCAGCAGTCTCGACAGGACGTATGGCTACACCTTC	13	TRBJ1-2	-	-	TRBV27
CASSSIGRVSGNTIYF	TGTGCCAGTAGTTCTATCGGCAGGGTGTCTGGAAACACCATATATTTT	16	TRBJ1-3	-	-	TRBV19
CASSIVSGGTDTQYF	TGTGCCAGTAGTATTGTCAGCGGAGGCACAGATACGCAGTATTTT	15	TRBJ2-3	once	-	TRBV19
CASSYEGGMSSNQPQHF	TGTGCCAGCAGTTACGAAGGAGGGATGTCAAGCAATCAGCCCCAGCATTTT	17	TRBJ1-5	-	-	TRBV5-8
CASSYRVVNYGYTF	TGTGCCAGTAGTTACAGGGTGGTTAATTATGGCTACACCTTC	14	TRBJ1-2	once	-	TRBV19
CASSLASFNTGELFF	TGTGCCAGCAGCTTAGCGTCCTTTAACACCGGGGAGCTGTTTTTT	15	TRBJ2-2	once	-	TRBV7-8
CASSDRGHTEAFF	TGTGCCAGCAGCGACAGGGGGCACACTGAAGCTTTCTTT	13	TRBJ1-1	-	TRBD1	TRBV6-5
CASSGVRSGNTIYF	TGTGCCTCCTCCGGGGTCCGCTCTGGAAACACCATATATTTT	14	TRBJ1-3	-	-	TRBV30
CATSRDRGNNEQFF	TGTGCCACCAGCAGGGACAGGGGTAACAATGAGCAGTTCTTC	14	TRBJ2-1	-	TRBD1	TRBV15
CASSRTNRQPQHF	TGTGCCAGCAGTCGAACTAATAGGCAGCCCCAGCATTTT	13	TRBJ1-5	-	-	TRBV28
CSTRDRTDTQYF	TGCAGCACCCGAGACAGGACTGATACGCAGTATTTT	12	TRBJ2-3	-	-	TRBV29-1
CASNPQGTGELFF	TGTGCCAGCAACCCACAGGGGACCGGGGAGCTGTTTTTT	13	TRBJ2-2	-	TRBD1	TRBV27
CASSQKPGTGSGNTIYF	TGTGCCAGCAGTCAGAAACCCGGGACAGGGTCTGGAAACACCATATATTTT	17	TRBJ1-3	-	TRBD1	TRBV28
CASSYEVNTEAFF	TGTGCCAGCAGTTACGAGGTGAACACTGAAGCTTTCTTT	13	TRBJ1-1	-	-	TRBV6-5
CASSFTGTGAAIYGYTF	TGTGCCAGTAGTTTTACCGGGACAGGGGCTGCAATTTATGGCTACACCTTC	17	TRBJ1-2	-	TRBD1	TRBV19
CASSYSGTGKGYEQYF	TGTGCCAGCAGTTACTCCGGGACAGGGAAGGGCTACGAGCAGTACTTC	16	TRBJ2-7	-	TRBD1	TRBV6-5
CATQREGLDTQYF	TGTGCCACCCAGCGGGAGGGCCTGGATACGCAGTATTTT	13	TRBJ2-3	-	TRBD2	TRBV2
CASSPPGRYTEAFF	TGTGCCAGCAGCCCCCCGGGGAGGTACACTGAAGCTTTCTTT	14	TRBJ1-1	-	-	TRBV13
CASSQGLVGDKNIQYF	TGTGCCAGCAGCCAGGGTTTAGTCGGAGACAAAAACATTCAGTACTTC	16	TRBJ2-4	-	-	TRBV3-1/TRBV3-2
CASSIQGQRANF	TGTGCCAGTAGTATTCAGGGGCAGCGTGCCAACTTT	12	TRBJ1-3	-	-	TRBV19
CASNLGQGLGYGYTF	TGTGCCAGCAACCTGGGACAGGGGTTGGGCTATGGCTACACCTTC	15	TRBJ1-2	-	TRBD1	TRBV7-8
CASSEFSGVQPQHF	TGTGCCAGCAGTGAATTTTCAGGGGTACAGCCCCAGCATTTT	14	TRBJ1-5	-	-	TRBV6-1
CASSPGTGVTGELFF	TGTGCCAGCAGTCCCGGGACAGGAGTCACCGGGGAGCTGTTTTTT	15	TRBJ2-2	-	TRBD1	TRBV2
CATRLAGTYEQYF	TGTGCCACAAGACTAGCGGGGACCTACGAGCAGTACTTC	13	TRBJ2-7	once	TRBD2	TRBV27
CASSMDSRTDTQYF	TGTGCCAGTAGTATGGACAGTCGCACAGATACGCAGTATTTT	14	TRBJ2-3	-	-	TRBV19